Shown below are 19 T cell receptor delta chains from a single sample sequenced in a study of gamma-delta chains in newborns, infants, children. TCRdb reanalysed the reads with CATT. The sample includes 15,000 or so delta-chain clones, roughly 7% seen only once; the top ten take around 22%. The sample was blood. The receptors come from a child who was a newborn, infant or young child, either healthy, febrile or measles-vaccinated (not recorded which).

This clone was seen a few times. The V and J genes are TRDV2 and TRDJ3, with TRDD3 identical over 11 bases. CDR3 size: 19 residues. V lost 2 bases and J lost 0; bases outside the gene matches: 5. Germline CDR1 is GEAIGNYY and CDR2 is EKD. CDR3 in amino acids: CACDSVLGDSSWDTRQMFF. CDR3 in DNA: TGTGCCTGTGACAGTGTACTGGGGGATAGCTCCTGGGACACCCGACAGATGTTTTTC.

To note about this clone: The junction differs from germline at one of its ends, possibly a read error. V and J are TRDV2 and TRDJ2, with TRDD3 matching 8 bases. CDR1 and CDR2 from the germline V gene are GEAIGNYY and EKD. The CDR3 covers 19 residues. The CDR3, as DNA: TGTGCCTGTGACACCGTACAAATGGGGGATGCCACTTTGACAGCACACCTCTTCTTT. Amino acid sequence: CACDTVQMGDATLTAHLFF.

This clone was detected only a few times. Distinct nucleotide sequences in the sample also encode this CDR3. The genes are TRDV2 and TRDJ3, with 8 bases matching TRDD3. The V segment lost 5 bases and the J segment 3 bases; nucleotides outside the gene matches: 5. Per germline, CDR1 GEAIGNYY and CDR2 EKD. The CDR3 extends over 16 amino acids. This CDR3 reads CACVTGGYWDTRQMFF. CDR3 bases: TGTGCCTGTGTGACTGGGGGGTACTGGGACACCCGACAGATGTTTTTC.

This clone occurred a few times. TCRdb assigns this DNA the protein of a much larger clone, which departs from its translation at residue 10; this likely reflects a read error, and the protein shown comes from translating the DNA. The chain recombines TRDV2 with TRDJ3; 11 bases fit TRDD3. V trimming: 0 bases; J trimming: 5 bases; junction bases outside the gene matches: 8. The V gene's germline CDR1 is GEAIGNYY and CDR2 EKD. CDR3 length equals 19 residues. CDR3 in amino acids: CACDTGWGILQGDTRQMFF. The CDR3 coding sequence is TGTGCCTGTGACACCGGCTGGGGGATACTCCAGGGGGACACCCGACAGATGTTTTTC.

Points on this clone: TCRdb's protein, taken from a much larger clone, differs from this DNA's translation at residue 12, likely owing to a read error; the protein displayed comes from the DNA. The chain is built from TRDV2 and TRDJ3, with TRDD3 matching over 11 bases. This CDR3 comprises 18 residues. Germline CDR1 GEAIGNYY, CDR2 EKD. CDR3 in amino acids: CACDYWGIGSWGTRQMFF. The CDR3 DNA reads TGTGCCTGTGACTACTGGGGGATAGGCTCCTGGGGCACCCGACAGATGTTTTTC.

This clone was counted only a few times. TCRdb's protein and the DNA translation differ at residue 3; the protein here comes from the DNA. The chain recombines TRDV2 with TRDJ3; 9 nucleotides line up with TRDD3. The CDR3 is 19 residues long. Germline V CDR1 and CDR2: GEAIGNYY, EKD. The CDR3 reads CARDTGWGIGSWDTRQMFF. As DNA, the CDR3 is TGTGCCCGTGACACCGGATGGGGGATAGGATCCTGGGACACCCGACAGATGTTTTTC.

This clone occurred a few times. The same CDR3 arises from other DNA sequences in this sample as well. The chain combines TRAV29/DV5 with TRDJ3; 10 bases fit TRDD3. Germline lookup yields CDR1 NSMFDY and CDR2 ISSIKDK. Germline trimming cut 2 bases from V and 0 bases from J; bases unmatched to any gene: 5. This CDR3 has 18 residues. For the CDR3, the DNA is TGTGCAGCAAGTTTACTGGGGGATGACTCCTGGGACACCCGACAGATGTTTTTC. Translating gives CAASLLGDDSWDTRQMFF. The entire variable domain, with the rest obtained from reference TRAV29/DV5 and TRDJ3, is as follows: DQQVKQNSPSLSVQEGRISILNCDYTNSMFDYFLWYKKYPAEGPTFLISISSIKDKNEDGRFTVFLNKSAKHLSLHIVPSQPGDSAVYFCAASLLGDDSWDTRQMFFGTGIKLFVEP.

The genes are TRDV2 and TRDJ3, with 7 bases matching TRDD3. CDR3 size: 16 residues. Trimming removed 3 bases from V and 2 bases from J; junction bases left unmatched: 3. From germline, CDR1 is GEAIGNYY and CDR2 EKD. CDR3 sequence: CACDGGLAWDTRQMFF. CDR3 DNA: TGTGCCTGTGACGGGGGATTGGCCTGGGACACCCGACAGATGTTTTTC.

Notes on this clone: TCRdb and the translated DNA give different amino acids at residue 4; the protein presented here is the one translated from the DNA. This chain uses TRDV2 with TRDJ3, with 11 bases lining up with TRDD3. Unmatched junction bases numbered 9, after V lost 6 bases and J lost 0 bases. The CDR3 spans 19 residues. Germline V gives CDR1 GEAIGNYY, CDR2 EKD. This CDR3 is CACNILGDKSSWDTRQMFF. As DNA, the CDR3 is TGTGCCTGTAACATACTGGGGGATAAAAGCTCCTGGGACACCCGACAGATGTTTTTC.

The V and J genes are TRDV2 and TRDJ2; 10 bases fit TRDD3. V lost 4 bases, J lost 0 bases, and 4 bases stayed unmatched. Germline CDR1 is GEAIGNYY and CDR2 is EKD. This CDR3 has 16 amino acids. CDR3 nucleotides: TGTGCCTGTGAACCCCTGGGGGATACTTTGACAGCACAACTCTTCTTT. Protein product: CACEPLGDTLTAQLFF.

There are a few counts of this clone. Since a much larger clone is just one base distant, this may be a read error. Other nucleotide sequences from this sample produce the same CDR3. The V gene is TRDV2, the J gene TRDJ3; 10 positions agree with TRDD3. Germline loops: CDR1 GEAIGNYY, CDR2 EKD. The CDR3 has 19 amino acids. Germline trimming cut 1 base from V and 0 bases from J; bases unmatched to any gene: 5. The CDR3 nucleotides read TGTGCCTGTGACACGTACTGGGGGATTAGCTCCTGGGACACCCGACAGATGTTTTTC. Its translation: CACDTYWGISSWDTRQMFF.

Judged by abundance, this clone is medium-sized. A read error likely explains this, since a far larger clone differs by one base. At the DNA level, this CDR3 is encoded by other sequences in the same sample as well. This sequence joins TRDV2 and TRDJ3, with D possibly matching TRDD3 (5 bases). Trimming removed 0 bases at V and 0 bases at J, with 8 bases between. The CDR3 runs to 17 residues. Germline lookup yields CDR1 GEAIGNYY and CDR2 EKD. The CDR3 here is CACDTWGSSWDTRQMFF. CDR3 sequence (DNA): TGTGCCTGTGACACCTGGGGTAGCTCCTGGGACACCCGACAGATGTTTTTC.

Comments on this clone: Other DNA sequences within the sample encode an identical CDR3. The chain links TRDV2 to TRDJ3; 13 nucleotides align to TRDD3. The CDR3 length is 20 residues. Trimming took 2 bases from V and 1 from J; bases not matched to a gene: 7. Per germline, CDR1 GEAIGNYY and CDR2 EKD. CDR3 region: CACDIVLGDTRSWDTRQMFF. Here the CDR3 DNA reads TGTGCCTGTGACATCGTACTGGGGGATACGAGATCCTGGGACACCCGACAGATGTTTTTC.

Regarding this clone: TCRdb's protein, taken from a much larger clone, differs from this DNA's translation at residue 9, likely owing to a read error; the protein displayed comes from the DNA. The chain carries TRDV2 and TRDJ3; 9 bases are a match to TRDD3. From germline, CDR1 is GEAIGNYY and CDR2 EKD. This CDR3 contains 17 residues. Germline trimming cut 2 bases from V and 2 bases from J; bases unmatched to any gene: 3. DNA for the CDR3: TGTGCCTGTGACAGTACTGGGGGAGCCTGGGACACCCGACAGATGTTTTTC. This gives the protein CACDSTGGAWDTRQMFF.

CDR3 region: CACDTLLVANSWDTRQMFF. CDR3 bases: TGTGCCTGTGACACTTTACTGGTGGCCAACTCCTGGGACACCCGACAGATGTTTTTC. The chain has TRDV2 and TRDJ3, with D perhaps matching TRDD3 (5 bases). V was clipped by 1 base and J by 0 bases, with 15 bases between them. Germline CDR1 GEAIGNYY, CDR2 EKD. This CDR3 spans 19 amino acids.

A few counts support this clone. A far larger clone is one base from this, pointing to a likely read error. This sample also contains other DNA sequences that code for the same CDR3. The chain is built from TRDV2 and TRDJ2, with 10 bases fitting TRDD3. Germline CDR1 GEAIGNYY, CDR2 EKD. Unmatched junction bases numbered 2, after V lost 2 bases and J lost 0 bases. The CDR3 spans 16 residues. The CDR3 coding sequence is TGTGCCTGTGACATCCTGGGGGATACTTTGACAGCACAACTCTTCTTT. Protein product: CACDILGDTLTAQLFF.

The J gene is TRDJ1, the V gene TRDV1; possible D gene TRDD2, 5 bases. V was pared by 0 bases and J by 4 bases, with 18 bases between. Germline V CDR1 and CDR2: TSWWSYY, QGS. The CDR3 has 17 residues. In nucleotides, the CDR3 is TGTGCTCTTGGGGAACTACGTACCTACTACAACCGCGATAAACTCATCTTT. Encoded protein: CALGELRTYYNRDKLIF.

Only a few counts were recorded for this clone. This sequence joins TRDV2 and TRDJ3, with 8 bases that match TRDD3. The CDR3 is 19 amino acids. Germline trimming cut 3 bases from V and 0 bases from J; bases unmatched to any gene: 9. In germline, CDR1 is GEAIGNYY, CDR2 EKD. The CDR3 DNA reads TGTGCCTGTGACCCTTACTGGGGGGTCAGCTCCTGGGACACCCGACAGATGTTTTTC. Translation: CACDPYWGVSSWDTRQMFF.

For this clone: Other DNA sequences in the sample encode the same CDR3. The chain is built from TRDV2 and TRDJ3, with TRDD3 matching over 13 bases. This CDR3 spans 21 amino acids. V was clipped by 0 bases and J by 0 bases; unmatched bases: 7. The germline V gene has CDR1 GEAIGNYY and CDR2 EKD. This chain's CDR3 is CACDTVLGDTVSSWDTRQMFF. The DNA of the CDR3 is TGTGCCTGTGACACCGTACTGGGGGATACGGTTAGCTCCTGGGACACCCGACAGATGTTTTTC.